The T cell receptor (beta chain) under discussion was sequenced for a study of cytomegalovirus exposure and HLA in healthy donors. The CDR3 has 14 residues. Germline V CDR1 and CDR2: MDHEN, SYDVKM. V lost 5 bases, J lost 5 bases, and 6 bases stayed unmatched. This PCR relied on a set of 60 Vbeta primers and 13 Jbeta primers. The data were produced by immunoSEQ multiplex PCR, yet TCRdb's version contains in-frame clones alone and is incomplete. The sample has some 130,000 clones, roughly 77% seen once; the top ten hold around 4.8%. In its sample, this clone was seen a few times. This receptor was taken from a man younger than 45 in good health. The J gene is TRBJ1-1, the V gene TRBV28, with 9 bases fitting TRBD1. The sample consisted of PBMCs. The CDR3 DNA reads TGTGCCAGCAGTCCCTCGGACAGGGGAACTGAAGCTTTCTTT. Translation gives CASSPSDRGTEAFF.